These 23 T cell receptor beta chains were sequenced from one sample in a study of T cells expressing NK-cell markers. Following a re-call of the 5' RACE reads, TCRdb has one entry per CDR3 protein and lacks DNA. This sample's table reports 150,000 to 160,000 distinct CDR3 sequences. Sequencing was done on a sample of blood T cells: a sorted CD56 or NKG2C T cell subset, CD4+ or CD8+ T cells, or bulk PBMC T cells (not recorded which). Every receptor here comes from a woman aged 50 to 60 in good health.

V is TRBV6-2 or TRBV6-3 and J is TRBJ2-7; the D call of TRBD1 rests on TCRdb alone, since no DNA is present to check it. Germline-derived CDR1 and CDR2 are MNHEY and SVGEGT. This CDR3 spans 17 amino acids. The CDR3 protein is CASAYDLYAGQPDEQYF.

The rearrangement joins TRBV27 to TRBJ2-7; TCRdb's D gene call, TRBD2, goes unchecked for lack of DNA. This CDR3 contains 15 residues. From germline, CDR1 is MNHEY and CDR2 SMNVEV (reference sequence). The CDR3 protein is CASSFRLAYSYEQYF.

The rearrangement uses TRBV27 and TRBJ1-3; without DNA, the TCRdb call of TRBD1 cannot be checked. The germline V gene has CDR1 MNHEY and CDR2 SMNVEV (reference sequence). The CDR3 loop spans 15 amino acids. The CDR3 reads CASSIGTASGNTIYF.

The chain joins TRBV6-5 to TRBJ1-4. Germline V gene data show CDR1 as MNHEY and CDR2 as SVGAGI. The CDR3 has 14 residues. The CDR3 reads CASSYSRVGEKLFF.

The V call is TRBV4-1, the J call TRBJ2-1. CDR3 length: 17 amino acids. Germline values: CDR1 MGHRA, CDR2 YSYEKL. The CDR3 loop is CASSHRDVSSSYNEQFF.

This sequence joins TRBV3-1 and TRBJ2-1; TCRdb's assignment of TRBD2 cannot be checked, as there is no DNA. In germline, CDR1 is LGHDT, CDR2 YNNKEL (reference sequence). The CDR3 has 17 residues. The CDR3 protein is CASSHIAGEGAYNEQFF.

CDR3 sequence reads: CASSYSAGNYNEQFF. J is TRBJ2-1 and V is TRBV6-5; no DNA is available, so the TRBD1 call from TCRdb remains unchecked. Germline CDR1 MNHEY, CDR2 SVGAGI. The CDR3 is 15 amino acids.

The genes are TRBV5-1 and TRBJ2-1; TCRdb returns TRBD2, unconfirmable since there is no DNA. The CDR3 consists of 15 residues. CDR1 SGHRS and CDR2 YFSETQ come from the germline V gene. This chain's CDR3 is CASSLLEGLYNEQFF.

The chain is built from TRBV3-1 and TRBJ2-4; no DNA is available, so the TRBD1 call from TCRdb remains unchecked. Germline CDR1 LGHDT, CDR2 YNNKEL (reference sequence). This CDR3 contains 20 residues. CDR3 residues: CASSQVRQHEGSVAKNIQYF.

CDR3 sequence: CASSEIDRGLGDTQYF. The chain is built from TRBV2 and TRBJ2-3; TCRdb names TRBD1, which stays unverified in the absence of DNA. The CDR3 covers 16 residues. Germline assignment: CDR1 SNHLY and CDR2 FYNNEI. The variable domain in full, with the rest retrieved from reference TRBV2 and TRBJ2-3, is EPEVTQTPSHQVTQMGQEVILRCVPISNHLYFYWYRQILGQKVEFLVSFYNNEISEKSEIFDDQFSVERPDGSNFTLKIRSTKLEDSAMYFCASSEIDRGLGDTQYFGPGTRLTVL.

The chain links TRBV5-1 to TRBJ2-3; the D call from TCRdb, TRBD2, cannot be confirmed without DNA. The CDR3 runs 16 residues. Germline lookup yields CDR1 SGHRS and CDR2 YFSETQ. The chain's CDR3 is CASSILLAGRTDTQYF. The complete variable domain, with remaining parts taken from reference TRBV5-1 and TRBJ2-3, reads KAGVTQTPRYLIKTRGQQVTLSCSPISGHRSVSWYQQTPGQGLQFLFEYFSETQRNKGNFPGRFSGRQFSNSRSEMNVSTLELGDSALYLCASSILLAGRTDTQYFGPGTRLTVL.

J is TRBJ2-5 and V is TRBV7-2. Germline V lookup: CDR1 SGHTA, CDR2 FQGNSA. This CDR3 region has 16 residues. CDR3 protein: CASSRKDQLYQETQYF.

The chain links TRBV15 to TRBJ2-2; TCRdb proposes TRBD1, but this gene call is untestable without DNA. Germline values: CDR1 LNHNV, CDR2 YYDKDF (reference sequence). CDR3 length: 13 residues. The CDR3 protein is CATSNRGSGELFF.

The chain links TRBV20-1 to TRBJ2-1; lacking DNA, the TRBD2 call made by TCRdb goes unchecked. Germline CDR1 reads DFQATT; CDR2 reads SNEGSKA (reference sequence). The CDR3 sequence is 14 residues long. Here the CDR3 reads CSARELGEGNEQFF.

The gene calls are TRBV4-1 and TRBJ2-4; TCRdb gives TRBD2 as the D gene, but with no DNA this cannot be confirmed. This CDR3 is built from 13 residues. Germline-derived CDR1 and CDR2 are MGHRA and YSYEKL. The CDR3 loop reads CASSERAANIQYF.

The V and J genes are TRBV9 and TRBJ1-6; TCRdb's D gene call, TRBD1, goes unchecked for lack of DNA. This CDR3 is 15 amino acids long. CDR1 SGDLS and CDR2 YYNGEE come from the germline V gene. The CDR3 sequence is CASSSVRQGNSPLHF.

The chain uses TRBV4-1 and TRBJ1-2; lacking DNA, the TRBD1 call made by TCRdb goes unchecked. Germline V CDR1 and CDR2: MGHRA, YSYEKL. The CDR3 runs 12 residues. The CDR3 loop reads CASPPLGGGYTF.

The chain employs TRBV7-6 and TRBJ1-3. CDR3 length: 13 residues. In germline, CDR1 is SGHVS, CDR2 FNYEAQ. CDR3 region: CASSSNSGNTIYF.

The chain couples TRBV24-1 to TRBJ2-2; TCRdb picks TRBD1, but there is no DNA to check that call. Looked up from germline, CDR1 is KGHDR and CDR2 is SFDVKD. The CDR3 is 15 residues long. CDR3 in amino acids: CATSDTGILTGELFF.

The chain is built from TRBV27 and TRBJ1-4; TCRdb's D gene call, TRBD1, goes unchecked for lack of DNA. This CDR3 comprises 16 residues. The germline V gene has CDR1 MNHEY and CDR2 SMNVEV (reference sequence). CDR3 in amino acids: CASSFLAGGHNEKLFF.

This chain uses TRBV24-1 with TRBJ2-1; TCRdb outputs TRBD1, but without DNA this stays unchecked. The CDR3 sequence is 17 residues long. CDR1 and CDR2 (germline): KGHDR, SFDVKD. CDR3 amino acids: CATSSPPTSTTYNEQFF.

This sequence joins TRBV6-6 and TRBJ2-1; the TCRdb call, TRBD2, lacks DNA for checking. This CDR3 has 15 amino acids. CDR1 and CDR2 (germline): MNHNY, SVGAGI (reference sequence). The CDR3 is CASSSGTSEPNEQFF.

This chain links TRBV29-1 with TRBJ2-1; TCRdb's D call, TRBD1, is unchecked because there is no DNA. The CDR3 has 15 amino acids. Germline-derived CDR1 and CDR2 are SQVTM and ANQGSEA. The CDR3 loop is CSVWDRDRVWNEQFF.